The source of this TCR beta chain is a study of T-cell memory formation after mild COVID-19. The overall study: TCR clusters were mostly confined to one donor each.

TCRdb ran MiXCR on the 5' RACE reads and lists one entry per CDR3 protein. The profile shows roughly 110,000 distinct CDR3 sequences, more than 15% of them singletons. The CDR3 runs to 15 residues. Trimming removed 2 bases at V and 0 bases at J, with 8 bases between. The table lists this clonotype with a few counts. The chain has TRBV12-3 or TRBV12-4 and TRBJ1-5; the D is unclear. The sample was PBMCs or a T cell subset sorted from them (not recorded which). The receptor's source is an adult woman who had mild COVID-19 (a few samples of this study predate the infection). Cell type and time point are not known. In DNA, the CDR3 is TGTGCCAGCAGTTTATCGGTGAATAGCAATCAGCCCCAGCATTTT. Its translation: CASSLSVNSNQPQHF.